The clone carrying this T cell receptor (beta chain) was picked up many times. Its target is unknown. PBMCs were obtained from 9 to 10 ml fresh peripheral blood. The data derive from a study of T cells in Graves' hyperthyroidism and ophthalmopathy. The study, taken as a whole, reports: Stable hyperthyroidism and ophthalmopathy were separated using 13 V-J signatures. Within blood appeared most thyroid clonotypes that had expanded above 0.001.

From RNA transcripts, TCR beta CDR3 regions were amplified. HTBI primers were employed in a first-round RT-PCR of the TCR CDR3. TCRdb analysed the multiplex PCR reads with MiXCR anew, one entry per CDR3 protein. The table has approximately 510,000 distinct CDR3 sequences, less than 25% seen once. Trimming shortened V by 7 bases and J by 3 bases, and 12 bases separated the two germline ends. The CDR3 has 13 amino acids. The germline V gene encodes CDR1 SGHTA and CDR2 FQGNSA. This sequence originates from a man aged 18-30 years with Graves' hyperthyroidism. This rearrangement joins TRBV7-2 to TRBJ1-2; no clear D. Sequenced material: blood. CDR3 nucleotides: TGTGCCAGCACCCTTTCCAGCTACTATGGCTACACCTTC. As protein: CASTLSSYYGYTF.